The T cell receptor beta chain under discussion was sequenced for a study of vaccination effects on CD4 cells after COVID-19. This table comes from immunoSEQ multiplex PCR, and its TCRdb copy is limited to in-frame clones, with some not included. The table records over 25,000 clones, 83% of them present only once. The CDR3 runs 15 residues. V shed 2 bases, J shed 5 bases, and the junction held 6 bases outside the gene matches. Germline V CDR1 and CDR2: SGHNT, YYREEE (reference sequence). As regards this clone: The antigen is undetermined.

With the ViraFEST assay, the study expanded antigen-specific CD4+ T cells using viral peptide pools, then sequenced them. Following 10 days of culture, CD4+ T cells were isolated. Each person got two doses of an mRNA SARS-CoV-2 vaccine, BNT162b2 or mRNA-1273. The healthy vaccine recipients, who had no prior SARS-CoV-2 infection, showed negative nucleocapsid antibodies. The sequencing used CD4+ T cells from PBMCs cultured with HCoV-NL63 spike peptides, collected after COVID-19 vaccination. The receptor was derived from a human donor who received a COVID-19 vaccine. Some clones in this sample may be carry-over from other donors' samples. The rearrangement links TRBV5-4 to TRBJ1-4; 7 bases line up with TRBD1. CDR3 residues: CASSLPGQTNEKLFF. The CDR3 DNA reads TGTGCCAGCAGCTTACCGGGACAGACAAATGAAAAACTGTTTTTT.